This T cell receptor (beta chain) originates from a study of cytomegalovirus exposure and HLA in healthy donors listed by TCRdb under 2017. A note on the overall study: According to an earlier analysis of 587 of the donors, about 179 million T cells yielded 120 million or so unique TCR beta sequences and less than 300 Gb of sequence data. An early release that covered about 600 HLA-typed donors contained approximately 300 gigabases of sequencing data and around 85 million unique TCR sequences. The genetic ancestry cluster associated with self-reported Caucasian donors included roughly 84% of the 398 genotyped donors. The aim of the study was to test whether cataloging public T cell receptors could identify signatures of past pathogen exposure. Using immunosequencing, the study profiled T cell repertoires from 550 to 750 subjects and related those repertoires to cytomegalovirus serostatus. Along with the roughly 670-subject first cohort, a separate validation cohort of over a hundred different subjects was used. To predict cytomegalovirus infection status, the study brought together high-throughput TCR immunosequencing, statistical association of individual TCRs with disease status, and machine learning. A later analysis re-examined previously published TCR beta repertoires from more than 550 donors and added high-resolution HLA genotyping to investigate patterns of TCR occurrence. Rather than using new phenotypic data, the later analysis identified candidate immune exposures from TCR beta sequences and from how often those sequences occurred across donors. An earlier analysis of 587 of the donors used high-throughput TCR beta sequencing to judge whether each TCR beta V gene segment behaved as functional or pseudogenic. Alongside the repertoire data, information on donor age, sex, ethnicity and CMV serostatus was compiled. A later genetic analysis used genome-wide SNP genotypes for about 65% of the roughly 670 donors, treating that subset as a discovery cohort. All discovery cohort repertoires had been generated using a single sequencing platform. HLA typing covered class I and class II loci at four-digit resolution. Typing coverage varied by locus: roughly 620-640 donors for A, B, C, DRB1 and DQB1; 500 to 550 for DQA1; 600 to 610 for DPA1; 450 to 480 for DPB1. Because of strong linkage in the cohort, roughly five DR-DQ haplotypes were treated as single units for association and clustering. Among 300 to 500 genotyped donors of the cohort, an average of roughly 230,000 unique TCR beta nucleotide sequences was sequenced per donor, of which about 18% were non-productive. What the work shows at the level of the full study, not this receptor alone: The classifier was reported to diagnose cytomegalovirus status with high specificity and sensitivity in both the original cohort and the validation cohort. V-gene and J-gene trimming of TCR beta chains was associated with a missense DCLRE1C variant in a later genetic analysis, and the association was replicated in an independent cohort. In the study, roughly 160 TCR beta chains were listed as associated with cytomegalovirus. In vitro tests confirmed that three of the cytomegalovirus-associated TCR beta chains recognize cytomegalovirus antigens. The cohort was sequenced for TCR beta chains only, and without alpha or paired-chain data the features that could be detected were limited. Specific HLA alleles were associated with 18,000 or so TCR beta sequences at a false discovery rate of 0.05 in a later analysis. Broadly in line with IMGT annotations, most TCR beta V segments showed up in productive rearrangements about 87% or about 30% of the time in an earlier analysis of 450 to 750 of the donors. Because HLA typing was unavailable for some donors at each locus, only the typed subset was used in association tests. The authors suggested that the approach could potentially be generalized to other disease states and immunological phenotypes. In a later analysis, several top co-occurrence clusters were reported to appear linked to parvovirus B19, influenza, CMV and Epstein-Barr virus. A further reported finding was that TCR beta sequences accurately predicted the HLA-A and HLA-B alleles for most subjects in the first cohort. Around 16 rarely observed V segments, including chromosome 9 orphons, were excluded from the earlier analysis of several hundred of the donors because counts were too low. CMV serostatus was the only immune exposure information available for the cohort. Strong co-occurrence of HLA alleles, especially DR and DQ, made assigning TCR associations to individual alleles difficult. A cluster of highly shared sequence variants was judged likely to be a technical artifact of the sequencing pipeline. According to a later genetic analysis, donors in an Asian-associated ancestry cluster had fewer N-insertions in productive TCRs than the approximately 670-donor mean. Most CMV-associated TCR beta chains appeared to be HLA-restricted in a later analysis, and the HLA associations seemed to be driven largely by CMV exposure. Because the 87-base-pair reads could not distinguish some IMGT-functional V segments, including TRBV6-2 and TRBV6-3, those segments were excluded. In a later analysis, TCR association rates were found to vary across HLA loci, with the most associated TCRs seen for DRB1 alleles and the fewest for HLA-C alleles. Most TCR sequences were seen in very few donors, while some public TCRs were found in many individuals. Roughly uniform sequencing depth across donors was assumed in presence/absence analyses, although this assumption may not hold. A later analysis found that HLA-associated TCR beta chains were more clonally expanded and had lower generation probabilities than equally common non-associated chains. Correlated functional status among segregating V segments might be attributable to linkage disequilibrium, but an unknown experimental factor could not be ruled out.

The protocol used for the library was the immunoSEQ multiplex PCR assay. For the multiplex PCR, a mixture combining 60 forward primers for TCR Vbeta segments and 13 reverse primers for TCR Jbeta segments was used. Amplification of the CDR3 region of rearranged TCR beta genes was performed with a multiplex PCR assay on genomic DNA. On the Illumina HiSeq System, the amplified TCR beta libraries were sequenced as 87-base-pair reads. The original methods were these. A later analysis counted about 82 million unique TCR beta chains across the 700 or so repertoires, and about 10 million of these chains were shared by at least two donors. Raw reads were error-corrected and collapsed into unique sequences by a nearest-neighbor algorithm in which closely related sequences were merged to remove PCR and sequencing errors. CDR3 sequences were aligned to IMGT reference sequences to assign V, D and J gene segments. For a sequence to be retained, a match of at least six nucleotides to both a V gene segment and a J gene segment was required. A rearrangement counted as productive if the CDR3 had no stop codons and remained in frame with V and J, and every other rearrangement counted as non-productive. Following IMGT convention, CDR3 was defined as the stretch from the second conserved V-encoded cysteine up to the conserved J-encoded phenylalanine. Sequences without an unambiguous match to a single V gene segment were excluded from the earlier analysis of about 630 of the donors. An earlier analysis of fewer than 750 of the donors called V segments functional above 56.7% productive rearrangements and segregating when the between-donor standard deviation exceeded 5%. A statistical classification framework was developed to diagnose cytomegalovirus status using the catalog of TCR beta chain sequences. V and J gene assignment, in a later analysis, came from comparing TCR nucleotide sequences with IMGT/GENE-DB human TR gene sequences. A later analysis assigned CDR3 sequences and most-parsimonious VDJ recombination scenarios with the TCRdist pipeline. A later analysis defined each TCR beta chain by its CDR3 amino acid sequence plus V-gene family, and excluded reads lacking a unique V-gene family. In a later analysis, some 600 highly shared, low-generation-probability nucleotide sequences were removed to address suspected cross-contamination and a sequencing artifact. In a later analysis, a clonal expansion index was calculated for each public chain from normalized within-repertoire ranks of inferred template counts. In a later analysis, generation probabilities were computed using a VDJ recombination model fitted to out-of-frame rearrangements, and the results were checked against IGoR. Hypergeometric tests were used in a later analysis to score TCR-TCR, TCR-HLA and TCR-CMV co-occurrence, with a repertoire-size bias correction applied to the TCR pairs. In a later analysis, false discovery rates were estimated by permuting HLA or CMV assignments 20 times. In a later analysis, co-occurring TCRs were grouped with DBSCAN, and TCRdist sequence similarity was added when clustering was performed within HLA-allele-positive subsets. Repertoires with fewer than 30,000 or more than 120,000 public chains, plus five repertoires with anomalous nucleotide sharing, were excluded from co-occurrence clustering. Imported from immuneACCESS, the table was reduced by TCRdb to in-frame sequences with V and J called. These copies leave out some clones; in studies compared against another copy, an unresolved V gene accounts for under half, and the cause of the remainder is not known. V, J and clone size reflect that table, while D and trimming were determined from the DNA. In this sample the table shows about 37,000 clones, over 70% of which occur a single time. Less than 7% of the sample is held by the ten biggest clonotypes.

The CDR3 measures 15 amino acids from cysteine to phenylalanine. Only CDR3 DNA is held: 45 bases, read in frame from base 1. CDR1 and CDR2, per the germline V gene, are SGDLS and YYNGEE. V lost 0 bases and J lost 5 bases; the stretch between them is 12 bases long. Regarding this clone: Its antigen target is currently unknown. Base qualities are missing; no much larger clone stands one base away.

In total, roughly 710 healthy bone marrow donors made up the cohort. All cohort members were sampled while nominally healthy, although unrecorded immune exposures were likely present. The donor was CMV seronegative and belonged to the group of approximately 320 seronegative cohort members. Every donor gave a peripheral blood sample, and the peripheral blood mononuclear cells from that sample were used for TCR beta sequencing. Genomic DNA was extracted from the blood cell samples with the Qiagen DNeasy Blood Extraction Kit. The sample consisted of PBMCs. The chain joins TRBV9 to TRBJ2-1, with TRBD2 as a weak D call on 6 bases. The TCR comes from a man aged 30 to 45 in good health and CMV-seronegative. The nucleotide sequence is TGTGCCAGCAGCGTAGGGGGGGTGAAAAACAATGAGCAGTTCTTC. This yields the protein CASSVGGVKNNEQFF.